A selection of T cell receptor beta chains follows, all from one sample in a study of blood T cell repertoires in COVID-19. Libraries were prepared by immunoSEQ multiplex PCR; TCRdb keeps only in-frame clonotypes and omits some of them. The data hold approximately 220,000 clones, with about nine tenths observed a single time. The sequencing sample was made of PBMCs or T cells enriched from blood (not recorded which). Source of these receptors: a middle-aged woman with acute COVID-19. Each CDR3 is given with its conserved first and last residue. A D gene is named only where the DNA matches it firmly. Size tells how often a clone was seen (once, few, many) or the class of an expanded clone, and some rows leave it out.

>TRBV7-9|-|-|TRBJ2-7
CASSPLQGSYEQYF
TGTGCCAGCAGCCCGCTCCAGGGCTCCTACGAGCAGTACTTC
>TRBV7-3|-|-|TRBJ1-1
CASGRGMNTEAFF
TGTGCCAGCGGCCGAGGAATGAACACTGAAGCTTTCTTT
>TRBV6-5|once|-|TRBJ1-5
CASSLNQPQHF
TGTGCCAGCAGCCTCAATCAGCCCCAGCATTTT
>TRBV7-6|-|-|TRBJ1-3
CASSLVPPGEELSGNTIYF
TGTGCCAGCAGCTTAGTCCCCCCAGGGGAAGAGCTCTCTGGAAACACCATATATTTT
>TRBV5-5|-|TRBD2|TRBJ2-5
CASSLNRMTSGGIQETQYF
TGTGCCAGCAGCTTGAATCGCATGACTAGCGGGGGTATACAAGAGACCCAGTACTTC
>TRBV5-1|-|TRBD1|TRBJ1-1
CASSGQGGTEAFF
TGCGCCAGCAGCGGACAGGGTGGGACTGAAGCTTTCTTT
>TRBV3-1/TRBV3-2|-|TRBD1|TRBJ1-2
CALGPGTGGYGYTF
TGTGCCCTCGGGCCCGGGACAGGGGGCTATGGCTACACCTTC
>TRBV19|-|TRBD1|TRBJ2-7
CASSSYSGTASEQYF
TGTGCCAGTAGTTCATACTCCGGGACAGCAAGCGAGCAGTACTTC
>TRBV5-1|-|TRBD2|TRBJ2-2
CASSLRAGGALIGELFF
TGCGCCAGCAGCTTGCGGGCCGGGGGGGCCCTTATCGGGGAGCTGTTTTTT
>TRBV15|-|-|TRBJ1-2
CATSSRDSGYTF
TGTGCCACCAGCTCCAGGGATTCTGGCTACACCTTC
>TRBV27|-|TRBD1|TRBJ1-2
CASSQLQGAGGYTF
TGTGCCAGCAGCCAACTACAGGGGGCAGGTGGCTACACCTTC
>TRBV3-1/TRBV3-2|-|-|TRBJ1-1
CASSQAGVAEAFF
TGTGCCAGCAGCCAGGCAGGGGTGGCTGAAGCTTTCTTT
>TRBV2|once|TRBD2|TRBJ2-3
CASSEGLAGGYTQYF
TGTGCCAGCAGTGAGGGGCTAGCGGGGGGCTATACGCAGTATTTT
>TRBV5-4|-|TRBD1|TRBJ2-1
CASSLEQGASYNEQFF
TGTGCCAGCAGCTTGGAGCAGGGGGCCTCCTACAATGAGCAGTTCTTC
>TRBV7-6|-|-|TRBJ2-1
CASSLEAGSNEQFF
TGTGCCAGCAGCTTAGAGGCAGGTAGTAATGAGCAGTTCTTC
>TRBV19|-|TRBD2|TRBJ2-3
CASSIGSGGTDTQYF
TGTGCCAGTAGTATAGGGAGCGGGGGCACAGATACGCAGTATTTT
>TRBV12-3/TRBV12-4|-|-|TRBJ1-2
CASSRRVFSGYTF
TGTGCCAGCAGCCGCAGGGTTTTCTCTGGCTACACCTTC
>TRBV7-6|-|TRBD1|TRBJ1-4
CASSLGDREEGEKLFF
TGTGCCAGCAGCTTAGGGGACAGGGAGGAGGGTGAAAAACTGTTTTTT
>TRBV18|-|-|TRBJ1-4
CASSPRRGGTNEKLFF
TGTGCCAGCTCACCACGCCGCGGGGGCACTAATGAAAAACTGTTTTTT
>TRBV21-1|-|-|TRBJ1-2
CASSDRGGGYTF
TGTGCCAGCAGCGACAGGGGTGGGGGCTACACCTTC
>TRBV2|many|-|TRBJ2-5
CASSESGLGETQYF
TGTGCCAGCAGTGAATCAGGGTTAGGAGAGACCCAGTACTTC
>TRBV11-3|-|-|TRBJ2-1
CASSIGGGGGNEQFF
TGTGCCAGCAGCATCGGAGGGGGGGGAGGAAATGAGCAGTTCTTC
>TRBV5-4|-|-|TRBJ1-2
CASSLGQKLNYGYTF
TGTGCCAGCAGCCTAGGACAGAAACTTAACTATGGCTACACCTTC
>TRBV9|-|TRBD2|TRBJ2-7
CASSGYLAGGEQYF
TGTGCCAGCAGCGGGTACCTAGCGGGGGGCGAGCAGTACTTC
>TRBV14|-|-|TRBJ1-5
CASSRRRDQPQHF
TGTGCCAGCAGCCGGAGGCGTGATCAGCCCCAGCATTTT
>TRBV19|-|TRBD1|TRBJ1-1
CASTAFGTGGNTEAFF
TGTGCCAGTACCGCCTTTGGGACAGGGGGAAACACTGAAGCTTTCTTT
>TRBV11-2|-|-|TRBJ1-2
CASSLNRANYGYTF
TGTGCCAGCAGCTTGAACAGGGCAAACTATGGCTACACCTTC
>TRBV5-1|-|TRBD1|TRBJ1-1
CASSLYGTAGASTEAFF
TGCGCCAGCAGCTTGTACGGGACAGCGGGCGCGAGCACTGAAGCTTTCTTT
>TRBV12-3/TRBV12-4|-|-|TRBJ2-2
CASTYTGELFF
TGTGCCAGCACCTACACCGGGGAGCTGTTTTTT
>TRBV9|-|-|TRBJ1-2
CASSVGGSGYTF
TGTGCCAGCAGCGTGGGAGGGAGTGGCTACACCTTC
>TRBV19|-|TRBD1|TRBJ1-4
CASSTGDSFNEKLFF
TGTGCCAGTAGTACTGGGGACAGCTTTAATGAAAAACTGTTTTTT
>TRBV5-1|once|-|TRBJ2-3
CASSPRGSTDTQYF
TGCGCCAGCAGCCCCCGGGGTAGCACAGATACGCAGTATTTT
>TRBV5-4|-|TRBD1|TRBJ1-2
CASSEGQGAFGYTF
TGTGCCAGCAGCGAAGGACAGGGGGCGTTTGGCTACACCTTC
>TRBV5-1|-|TRBD1|TRBJ2-3
CASSPRQGWDTQYF
TGCGCCAGCAGCCCCAGACAGGGGTGGGATACGCAGTATTTT
>TRBV5-4|-|TRBD1|TRBJ1-6
CASSQQGASYNSPLHF
TGTGCCAGCAGCCAACAGGGGGCATCCTATAATTCACCCCTCCACTTT
>TRBV10-3|-|TRBD2|TRBJ2-1
CAISEWGGIAGGTSYNEQFF
TGTGCCATCAGTGAGTGGGGTGGTATAGCGGGGGGTACGAGTTACAATGAGCAGTTCTTC
>TRBV9|-|TRBD2|TRBJ2-2
CASSVLAGNTGELFF
TGTGCCAGCAGCGTTCTAGCGGGAAACACCGGGGAGCTGTTTTTT
>TRBV5-4|few|-|TRBJ1-3
CASSLAGREQNTIYF
TGTGCCAGCAGCTTGGCCGGCAGGGAACAAAACACCATATATTTT
>TRBV7-2|-|TRBD2|TRBJ2-1
CASSLVGQGLAGLPNEQFF
TGTGCCAGCAGCTTAGTGGGGCAGGGACTAGCGGGCCTGCCCAATGAGCAGTTCTTC
>TRBV18|once|-|TRBJ2-1
CASSSQGGYNEQFF
TGTGCCAGCTCGTCTCAGGGCGGCTACAATGAGCAGTTCTTC
>TRBV3-1/TRBV3-2|-|TRBD2|TRBJ2-3
CASSQDWRRTSGTLTQYF
TGTGCCAGCAGCCAAGATTGGCGTCGGACTAGCGGAACGTTGACGCAGTATTTT
>TRBV4-1|many|-|TRBJ1-1
CASSQFPAAKAFF
TGCGCCAGCAGCCAGTTCCCTGCGGCGAAAGCTTTCTTT
>TRBV6-5|-|-|TRBJ1-1
CASSSLRRAGGTEAFF
TGTGCCAGCAGTTCTCTTAGGAGGGCGGGAGGCACTGAAGCTTTCTTT
>TRBV5-6|-|-|TRBJ1-2
CASSPVTTSHAYGYTF
TGTGCCAGCAGCCCTGTAACGACTTCCCACGCCTATGGCTACACCTTC
>TRBV2|-|-|TRBJ1-2
CASRSGEGNYGYTF
TGTGCCAGCAGGAGCGGGGAAGGAAACTATGGCTACACCTTC
>TRBV6-2/TRBV6-3|-|-|TRBJ1-5
CASSYLFQGYNQPQHF
TGTGCCAGCAGTTACCTTTTCCAGGGTTACAATCAGCCCCAGCATTTT
>TRBV7-3|-|TRBD1|TRBJ1-1
CASSPGQGNTEAFF
TGTGCCAGCAGCCCAGGACAGGGGAACACTGAAGCTTTCTTT
>TRBV30|-|-|TRBJ1-6
CAWRGGSPNSPLHF
TGTGCCTGGAGGGGGGGATCGCCCAATTCACCCCTCCACTTT
>TRBV28|-|TRBD1|TRBJ1-5
CASRHQGGNQPQHF
TGTGCCAGCAGGCACCAGGGGGGCAATCAGCCCCAGCATTTT
>TRBV29-1|few|-|TRBJ1-2
CSVEAVGEVVDGYTF
TGCAGCGTTGAGGCCGTGGGGGAGGTGGTTGACGGCTACACCTTC
>TRBV5-5|-|TRBD1|TRBJ1-1
CASSWLDRGYTEAFF
TGTGCCAGCAGCTGGCTGGACAGGGGTTACACTGAAGCTTTCTTT